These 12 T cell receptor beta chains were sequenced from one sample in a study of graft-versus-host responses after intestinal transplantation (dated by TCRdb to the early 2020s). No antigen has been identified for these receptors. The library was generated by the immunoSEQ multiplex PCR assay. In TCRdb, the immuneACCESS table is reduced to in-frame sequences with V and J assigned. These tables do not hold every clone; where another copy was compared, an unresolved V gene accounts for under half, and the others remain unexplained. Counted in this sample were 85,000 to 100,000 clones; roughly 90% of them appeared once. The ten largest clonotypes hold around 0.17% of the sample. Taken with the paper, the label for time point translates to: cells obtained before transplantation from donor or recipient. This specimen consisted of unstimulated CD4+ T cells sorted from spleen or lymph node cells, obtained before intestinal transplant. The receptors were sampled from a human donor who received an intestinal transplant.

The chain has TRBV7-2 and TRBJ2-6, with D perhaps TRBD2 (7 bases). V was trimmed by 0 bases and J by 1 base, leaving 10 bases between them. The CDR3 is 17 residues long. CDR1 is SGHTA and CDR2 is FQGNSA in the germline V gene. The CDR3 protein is CASSLAGGLSGANVLTF. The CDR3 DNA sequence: TGTGCCAGCAGCTTAGCGGGGGGGCTTTCTGGGGCCAACGTCCTGACTTTC.

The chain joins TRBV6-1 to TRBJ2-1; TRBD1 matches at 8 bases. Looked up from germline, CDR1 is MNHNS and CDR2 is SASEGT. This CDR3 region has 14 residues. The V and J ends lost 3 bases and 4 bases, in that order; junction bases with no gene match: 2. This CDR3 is CASSDQGAYNEQFF. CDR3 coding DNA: TGTGCCAGCAGTGACCAGGGGGCTTACAATGAGCAGTTCTTC.

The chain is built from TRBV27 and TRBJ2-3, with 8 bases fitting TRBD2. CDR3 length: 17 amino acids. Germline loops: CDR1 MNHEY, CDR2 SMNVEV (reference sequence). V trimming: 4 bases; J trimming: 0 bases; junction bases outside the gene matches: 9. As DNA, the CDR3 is TGTGCCAGCAGTTATGCCCCTAGCGGGCCAAGCACAGATACGCAGTATTTT. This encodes CASSYAPSGPSTDTQYF.

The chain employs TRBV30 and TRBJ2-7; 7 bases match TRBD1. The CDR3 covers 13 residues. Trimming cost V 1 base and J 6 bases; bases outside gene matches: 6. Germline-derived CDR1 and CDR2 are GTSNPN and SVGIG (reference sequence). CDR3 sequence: CAWSGVGGGEQYF. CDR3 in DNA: TGTGCCTGGAGTGGAGTAGGGGGCGGCGAGCAGTACTTC.

The CDR3 sequence: CASSANRDRGSYEQYF. The DNA of the CDR3 is TGTGCCAGCAGTGCCAACCGGGACAGGGGATCCTACGAGCAGTACTTC. The J gene is TRBJ2-7, the V gene TRBV6-1, with 10 bases fitting TRBD1. This CDR3 has 16 amino acids. The germline gives CDR1 MNHNS, CDR2 SASEGT. The V segment lost 4 bases and the J segment 1 base; nucleotides outside the gene matches: 7.

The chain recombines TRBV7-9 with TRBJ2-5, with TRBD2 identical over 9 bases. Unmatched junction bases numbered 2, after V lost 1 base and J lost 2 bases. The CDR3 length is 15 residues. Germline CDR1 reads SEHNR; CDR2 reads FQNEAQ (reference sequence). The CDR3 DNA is TGTGCCAGCAGCTTAGGGCTAGCGGGGCAAGAGACCCAGTACTTC. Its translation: CASSLGLAGQETQYF. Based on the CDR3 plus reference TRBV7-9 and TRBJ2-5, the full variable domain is DTGVSQNPRHKITKRGQNVTFRCDPISEHNRLYWYRQTLGQGPEFLTYFQNEAQLEKSRLLSDRFSAERPKGSFSTLEIQRTEQGDSAMYLCASSLGLAGQETQYFGPGTRLLVL.

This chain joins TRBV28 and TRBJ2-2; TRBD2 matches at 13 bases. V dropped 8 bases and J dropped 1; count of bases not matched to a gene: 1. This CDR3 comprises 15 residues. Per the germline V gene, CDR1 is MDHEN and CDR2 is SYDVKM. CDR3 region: CASGLAGVNTGELFF. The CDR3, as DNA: TGTGCCAGCGGACTAGCGGGAGTGAACACCGGGGAGCTGTTTTTT.

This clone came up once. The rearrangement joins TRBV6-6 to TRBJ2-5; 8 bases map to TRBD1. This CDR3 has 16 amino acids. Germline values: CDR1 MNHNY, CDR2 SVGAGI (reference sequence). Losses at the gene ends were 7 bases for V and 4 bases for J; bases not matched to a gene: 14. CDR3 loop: CASINGQGAEGETQYF. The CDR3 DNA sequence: TGTGCCAGCATCAACGGGCAGGGGGCCGAGGGAGAGACCCAGTACTTC.

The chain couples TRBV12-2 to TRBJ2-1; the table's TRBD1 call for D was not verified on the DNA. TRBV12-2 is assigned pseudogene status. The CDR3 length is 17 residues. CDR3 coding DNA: TGTGCAAGTCGCCCAGCAGGGATAGGCCCCCGCTACAATGAGCAGTTCTTC. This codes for CASRPAGIGPRYNEQFF.

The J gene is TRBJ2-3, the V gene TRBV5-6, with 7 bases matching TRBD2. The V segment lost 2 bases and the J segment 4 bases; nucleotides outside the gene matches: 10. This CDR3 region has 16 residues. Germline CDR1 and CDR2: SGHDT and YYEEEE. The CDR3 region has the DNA TGTGCCAGCAGCTTTAGGGGTAGCGGGTGGGCAGATACGCAGTATTTT. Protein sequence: CASSFRGSGWADTQYF.

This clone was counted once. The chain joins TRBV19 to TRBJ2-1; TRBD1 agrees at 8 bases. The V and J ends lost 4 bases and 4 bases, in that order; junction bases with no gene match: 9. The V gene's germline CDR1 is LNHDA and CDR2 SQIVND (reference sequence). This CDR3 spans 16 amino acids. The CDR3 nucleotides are TGTGCCAGTAGTACCCTGAGGACAGGGACTTACAATGAGCAGTTCTTC. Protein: CASSTLRTGTYNEQFF.

As DNA, the CDR3 is TGTGCCAAAGGGACAGGGATCTATGGCTACACCTTC. It is translated as CAKGTGIYGYTF. V gene TRBV2 combines with J gene TRBJ1-2; 9 bases match TRBD1. Germline loops: CDR1 SNHLY, CDR2 FYNNEI. The V and J ends lost 10 bases and 4 bases, in that order; junction bases with no gene match: 4. The CDR3 contains 12 residues.